The source of this T cell receptor beta chain is a study of human T cells and chemical hapten exposure. Study context: All patients underwent weekly scalp dosing with diphenylcyclopropenone for the full approximately 23-week study.

Germline V gene sequence: CDR1 SGHTA, CDR2 FQGNSA. The CDR3 sequence is 17 residues long. V gave up 2 bases and J gave up 5 bases, with 21 bases separating them. This clonotype was counted ten times or more. Sample time point: patch test 2, 6 weeks after DPC sensitization. Sample treatment: therapeutic diphenylcyclopropenone sensitization with weekly scalp DPC. TCRdb ran MiXCR on the RACE reads and lists one entry per CDR3 protein. The table shows about 40,000 distinct CDR3 sequences, with over 3% occurring only once. V is TRBV7-2 and J is TRBJ1-1; tentative D call: TRBD1 (6 bases). The sequencing used whole blood, collected in connection with sensitization to the hapten diphenylcyclopropenone (DPC). The sequence came from a man between 40 and 49 years old with alopecia areata. Some clones in this sample may be carry-over from other donors' samples. In DNA form, the CDR3 reads TGTGCCAGCAGCTTACTGGGGGCGGGCGAGAAAGGGACTGAAGCTTTCTTT. Protein sequence: CASSLLGAGEKGTEAFF.